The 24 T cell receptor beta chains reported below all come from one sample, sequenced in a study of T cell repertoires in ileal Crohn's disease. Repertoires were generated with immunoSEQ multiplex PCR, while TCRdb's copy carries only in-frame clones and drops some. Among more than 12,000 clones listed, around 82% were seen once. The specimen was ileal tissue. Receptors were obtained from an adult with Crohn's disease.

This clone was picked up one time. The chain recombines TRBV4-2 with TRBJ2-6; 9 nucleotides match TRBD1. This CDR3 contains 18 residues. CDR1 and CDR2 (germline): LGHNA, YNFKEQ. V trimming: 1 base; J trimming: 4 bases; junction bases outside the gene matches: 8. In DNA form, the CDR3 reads TGTGCCAGCAGCCAAGTACCGACAGGGGGGTTCGGGGCCAACGTCCTGACTTTC. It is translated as CASSQVPTGGFGANVLTF.

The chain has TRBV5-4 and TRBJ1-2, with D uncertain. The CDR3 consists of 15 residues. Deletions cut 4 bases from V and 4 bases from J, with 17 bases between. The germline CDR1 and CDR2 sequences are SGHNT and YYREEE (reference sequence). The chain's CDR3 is CASSAPTGFSYGYTF. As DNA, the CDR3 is TGTGCCAGCAGCGCCCCCACGGGATTTAGCTATGGCTACACCTTC.

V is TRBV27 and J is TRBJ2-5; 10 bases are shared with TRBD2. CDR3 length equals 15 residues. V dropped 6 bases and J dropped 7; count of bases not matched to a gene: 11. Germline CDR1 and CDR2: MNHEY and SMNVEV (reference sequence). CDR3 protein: CASRPSSGGTRTQYF. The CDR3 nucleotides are TGTGCCAGCAGACCGAGTAGCGGGGGGACCCGGACCCAGTACTTC.

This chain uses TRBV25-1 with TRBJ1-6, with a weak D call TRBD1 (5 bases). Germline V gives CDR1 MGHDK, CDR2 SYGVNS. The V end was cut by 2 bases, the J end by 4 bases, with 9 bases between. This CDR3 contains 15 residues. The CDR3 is CASSEGAGYNSPLHF. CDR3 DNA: TGTGCCAGCAGTGAAGGGGCAGGTTATAATTCACCCCTCCACTTT.

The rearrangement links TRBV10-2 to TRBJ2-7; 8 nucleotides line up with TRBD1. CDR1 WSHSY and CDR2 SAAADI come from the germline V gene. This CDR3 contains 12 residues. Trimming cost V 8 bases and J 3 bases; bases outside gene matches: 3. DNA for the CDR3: TGCGCCAGCGGACAGGGCTACTACGAGCAGTACTTC. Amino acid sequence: CASGQGYYEQYF.

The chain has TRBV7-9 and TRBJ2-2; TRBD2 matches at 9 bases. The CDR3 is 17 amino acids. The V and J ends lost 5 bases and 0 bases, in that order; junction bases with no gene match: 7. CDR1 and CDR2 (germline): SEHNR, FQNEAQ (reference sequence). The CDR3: CASSLGVAGANTGELFF. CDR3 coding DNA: TGTGCCAGCAGCCTGGGGGTAGCGGGGGCGAACACCGGGGAGCTGTTTTTT.

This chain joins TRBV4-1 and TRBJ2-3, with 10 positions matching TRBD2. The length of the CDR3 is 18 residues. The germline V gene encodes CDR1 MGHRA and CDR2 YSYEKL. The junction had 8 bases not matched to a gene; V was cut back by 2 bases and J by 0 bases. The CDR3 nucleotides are TGCGCCAGCAGCCAACAACCTAGCGGGGGCCGTAGCACAGATACGCAGTATTTT. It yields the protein CASSQQPSGGRSTDTQYF.

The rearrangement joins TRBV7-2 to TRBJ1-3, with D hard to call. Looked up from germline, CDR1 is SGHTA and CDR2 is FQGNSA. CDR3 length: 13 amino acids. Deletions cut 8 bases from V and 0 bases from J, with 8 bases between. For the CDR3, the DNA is TGTGCCAGCGGGGAGGACTCTGGAAACACCATATATTTT. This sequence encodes CASGEDSGNTIYF.

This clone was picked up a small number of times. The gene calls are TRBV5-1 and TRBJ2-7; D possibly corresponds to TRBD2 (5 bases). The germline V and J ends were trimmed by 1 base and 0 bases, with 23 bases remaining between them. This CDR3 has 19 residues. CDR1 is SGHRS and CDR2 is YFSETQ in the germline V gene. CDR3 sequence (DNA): TGCGCCAGCAGCTTGCGGCTAGGGAGCACTCGTGATAGCTCCTACGAGCAGTACTTC. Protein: CASSLRLGSTRDSSYEQYF.

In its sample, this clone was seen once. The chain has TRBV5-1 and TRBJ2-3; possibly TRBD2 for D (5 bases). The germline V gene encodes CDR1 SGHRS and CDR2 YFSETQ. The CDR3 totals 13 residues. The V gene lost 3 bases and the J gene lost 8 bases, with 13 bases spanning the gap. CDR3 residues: CASSSDSLTTQYF. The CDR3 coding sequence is TGCGCCAGCAGCTCGGACTCCCTCACTACGCAGTATTTT.

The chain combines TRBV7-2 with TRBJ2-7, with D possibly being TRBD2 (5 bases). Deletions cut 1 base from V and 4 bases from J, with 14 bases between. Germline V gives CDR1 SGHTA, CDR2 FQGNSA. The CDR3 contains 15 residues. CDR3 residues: CASSLGVTGTYEQYF. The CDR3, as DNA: TGTGCCAGCAGCTTAGGCGTCACGGGAACTTACGAGCAGTACTTC.

In nucleotides, the CDR3 is TGCGCCAGCAGCCGATATGTCTCAGGGCAGGCTGAAGCTTTCTTT. Protein product: CASSRYVSGQAEAFF. The rearrangement uses TRBV4-3 and TRBJ1-1; TRBD1 might be the D (5 bases). V lost 4 bases and J 6 bases, leaving 18 bases between the germline ends. CDR1 and CDR2 (germline): LGHNA, YSLEER. The CDR3 totals 15 residues.

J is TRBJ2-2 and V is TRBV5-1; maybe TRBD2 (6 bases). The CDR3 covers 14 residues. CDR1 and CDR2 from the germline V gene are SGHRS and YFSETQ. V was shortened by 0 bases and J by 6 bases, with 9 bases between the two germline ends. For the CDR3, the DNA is TGCGCCAGCAGCTTGGACGGGGGTCCCGGGGAGCTGTTTTTT. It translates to CASSLDGGPGELFF.

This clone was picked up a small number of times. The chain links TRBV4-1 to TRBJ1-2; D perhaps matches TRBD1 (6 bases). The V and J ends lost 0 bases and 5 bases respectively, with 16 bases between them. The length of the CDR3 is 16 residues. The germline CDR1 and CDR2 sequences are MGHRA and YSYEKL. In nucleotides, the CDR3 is TGCGCCAGCAGCCAAGATGAGGGGGGGGCTTGGTATGGCTACACCTTC. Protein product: CASSQDEGGAWYGYTF.

CDR3 sequence: CASSQEQGEQYF. Written as DNA, the CDR3 is TGCGCCAGCAGCCAAGAACAGGGGGAGCAGTACTTC. The chain uses TRBV5-1 and TRBJ2-7; 7 positions match TRBD1. From germline, CDR1 is SGHRS and CDR2 YFSETQ. CDR3 length: 12 residues. V shed 4 bases and J 7 bases; nucleotides not matched to a gene: 5.

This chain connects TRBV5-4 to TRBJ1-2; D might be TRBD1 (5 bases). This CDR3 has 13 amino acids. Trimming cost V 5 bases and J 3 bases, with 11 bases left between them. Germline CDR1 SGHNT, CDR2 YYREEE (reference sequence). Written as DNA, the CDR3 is TGTGCCAGCAGGGGGCCTTTTGACTATGGCTACACCTTC. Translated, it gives CASRGPFDYGYTF.

The CDR3: CASSRGFPGAGYTF. The DNA of the CDR3 is TGTGCCAGCAGCCGTGGGTTTCCGGGAGCCGGCTACACCTTC. This chain connects TRBV6-5 to TRBJ1-2; D ambiguous. This CDR3 has 14 residues. Germline CDR1 reads MNHEY; CDR2 reads SVGAGI. Between the trimmed V and J ends, which lost 6 bases and 8 bases, there was a span of 19 bases.

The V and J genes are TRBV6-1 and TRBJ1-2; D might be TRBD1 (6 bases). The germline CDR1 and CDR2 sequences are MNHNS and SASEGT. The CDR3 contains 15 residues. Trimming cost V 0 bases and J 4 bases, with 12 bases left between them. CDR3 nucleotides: TGTGCCAGCAGTGAAGCGGGGGGGGCAGGCTATGGCTACACCTTC. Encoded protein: CASSEAGGAGYGYTF.

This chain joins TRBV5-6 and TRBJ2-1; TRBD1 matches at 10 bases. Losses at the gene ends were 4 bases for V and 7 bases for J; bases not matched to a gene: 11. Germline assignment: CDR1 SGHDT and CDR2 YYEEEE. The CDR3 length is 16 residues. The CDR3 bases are TGTGCCAGCAGCCTGGACGGGACAGGGGTCCGGAATGAGCAGTTCTTC. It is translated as CASSLDGTGVRNEQFF.

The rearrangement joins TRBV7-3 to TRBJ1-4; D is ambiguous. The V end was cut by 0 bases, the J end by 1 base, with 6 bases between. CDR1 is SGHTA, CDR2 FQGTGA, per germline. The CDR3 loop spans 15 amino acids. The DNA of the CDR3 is TGTGCCAGCAGCTTAACGGGAGGAACTAATGAAAAACTGTTTTTT. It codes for CASSLTGGTNEKLFF. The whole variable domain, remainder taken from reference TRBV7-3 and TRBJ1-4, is GAGVSQTPSNKVTEKGKYVELRCDPISGHTALYWYRQSLGQGPEFLIYFQGTGAADDSGLPNDRFFAVRPEGSVSTLKIQRTERGDSAVYLCASSLTGGTNEKLFFGSGTQLSVL.

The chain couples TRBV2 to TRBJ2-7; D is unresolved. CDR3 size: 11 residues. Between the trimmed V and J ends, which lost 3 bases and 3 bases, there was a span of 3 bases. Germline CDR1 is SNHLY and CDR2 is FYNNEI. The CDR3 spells CASSDNYEQYF. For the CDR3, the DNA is TGTGCCAGCAGTGACAACTACGAGCAGTACTTC.

This CDR3 reads CSVRLAGYEQYF. CDR3 nucleotides: TGCAGCGTGCGACTAGCGGGGTACGAGCAGTACTTC. V usage is TRBV29-1 and J usage is TRBJ2-7; TRBD2 matches at 11 bases. CDR1 is SQVTM and CDR2 is ANQGSEA in the germline V gene. Losses at the gene ends were 6 bases for V and 4 bases for J; bases not matched to a gene: 2. The length of the CDR3 is 12 residues.

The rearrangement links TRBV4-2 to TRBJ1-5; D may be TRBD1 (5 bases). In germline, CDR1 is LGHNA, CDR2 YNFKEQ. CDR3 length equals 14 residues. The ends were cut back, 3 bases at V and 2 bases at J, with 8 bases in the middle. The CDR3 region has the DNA TGTGCCAGCAGCCAGGGGGAGGGCAATCAGCCCCAGCATTTT. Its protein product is CASSQGEGNQPQHF.

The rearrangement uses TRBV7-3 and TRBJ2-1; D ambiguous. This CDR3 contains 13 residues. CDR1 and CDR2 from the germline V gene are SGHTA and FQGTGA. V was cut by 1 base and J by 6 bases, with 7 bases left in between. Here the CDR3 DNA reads TGTGCCAGCAGCTTAAGCCTCAGCAATGAGCAGTTCTTC. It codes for CASSLSLSNEQFF.